This T cell receptor beta chain derives from a study of PD-1 blockade in mismatch repair-deficient tumors. About the study: All were previously treated, progressing patients with approximately 12 mismatch repair-deficient cancer types.

PCR or immunohistochemistry showed mismatch repair deficiency in every enrolled patient. TCR sequencing covered a few patients who responded to pembrolizumab. V was trimmed by 0 bases and J by 1 base, leaving 9 bases between them. The CDR3 loop spans 15 amino acids. CDR1 and CDR2 (germline): SGDLS, YYNGEE. The data were produced by immunoSEQ multiplex PCR, yet TCRdb's version contains in-frame clones alone and is incomplete. The data hold about 79,000 clones, with more than 80% observed a single time. The V gene is TRBV9, the J gene TRBJ2-3; D is perhaps TRBD2 (5 bases). The sequence came from an adult with mismatch repair-deficient cancer. Material: peripheral blood, obtained 44 weeks after starting pembrolizumab. CDR3 protein: CASSVEGVGTDTQYF. CDR3 coding DNA: TGTGCCAGCAGCGTAGAGGGAGTCGGCACAGATACGCAGTATTTT.